Only a few counts were recorded for the clone carrying this T cell receptor (beta chain). The data belong to a study of cytomegalovirus exposure and HLA in healthy donors. The PCR used 60 Vbeta and 13 Jbeta primers. Clones were read by immunoSEQ multiplex PCR, and TCRdb kept only the in-frame ones, dropping some. The sample gives around 130,000 clones, 6.5% to 9.5% of which show up once; 5.5% is in the top ten. Per germline, CDR1 MDHEN and CDR2 SYDVKM. The CDR3 is 16 amino acids. V gave up 7 bases and J gave up 1 base, with 17 bases separating them. The origin of this receptor is a man aged 40-55 years in good health and CMV-seronegative. This chain connects TRBV28 to TRBJ1-3; D is unresolved. The sequencing input was PBMCs. CDR3 amino acids: CASTLWDGLSGNTIYF. The DNA of the CDR3 is TGTGCCAGCACCCTATGGGATGGACTTTCTGGAAACACCATATATTTT. Together with reference TRBV28 and TRBJ1-3, the CDR3 gives the full variable domain: DVKVTQSSRYLVKRTGEKVFLECVQDMDHENMFWYRQDPGLGLRLIYFSYDVKMKEKGDIPEGYSVSREKKERFSLILESASTNQTSMYLCASTLWDGLSGNTIYFGEGSWLTVV.